This T cell receptor (beta chain) was obtained from a study of tumor-infiltrating lymphocytes in primary liver carcinoma (dated by TCRdb to 2017 to 2019). About the full investigation: Surgical resection was performed in China between 2015 and 2016 on several patients with histopathologically diagnosed primary liver carcinoma. The tumors of the five patients were staged as T1-T3 N0M0, with maximum diameters ranging from about 4.2 to 10 cm. High reproducibility was observed for the technical replicate repertoires, with mean shared-clone rates roughly 0.92 and correlation coefficients above 0.95. Of the five patients, three men and two women aged 30 to 69 years, four had hepatocellular carcinoma and one had combined HCC and intrahepatic cholangiocarcinoma. Each sample produced about 3.5 to 7.5 million productive TCRbeta reads, and read depth showed no significant difference between tissue types. A total of some 35 specimens from 5 patients went through TCRbeta repertoire sequencing, namely 25 tumor regions, 5 adjacent noncancerous liver tissues and 5 peripheral blood samples. For each liver tumor, the study sampled five regions along with adjacent normal tissue and blood, and applied TCRbeta repertoire sequencing, expression microarrays and whole-exome sequencing. Points the paper makes about the study in general: Pairs of tumor regions showed greater repertoire overlap (mean about 36%) than tumor-adjacent pairs (roughly 17%) or tumor-blood pairs (roughly 15%), which is consistent with antigen-driven expansion. With just 4 or 5 patients in the study, the authors point out that the findings should be validated in a larger study. The top 250 clones made up a significantly larger repertoire fraction in tumors than in blood (p = 0.039). Only the TCR beta chain was sequenced, which likely underestimates true repertoire diversity because unpaired alpha chains were not captured. Because the samples were bulk and unsorted, CD4+ and CD8+ T cell repertoires could not be compared.

This clonotype has a single count. The antigen this receptor binds is unknown. Base qualities are not at hand, and no much larger clone is one base apart. A lone read offers only weak evidence. Blood RNA was extracted from unsorted whole blood with TRIzol reagent; germline DNA came from the DNeasy Blood & Tissue kit. Patients had chronic HBV infection and were treatment-naive at sampling. Before surgery, 3.5 to 4 milliliters of peripheral blood were drawn into K2EDTA tubes. Using a constant-region primer and ProtoScript II reverse transcriptase, TCRbeta-specific cDNA was reverse-transcribed from 500 ng total RNA. TCRbeta libraries were built with three nested multiplex PCR rounds, a slightly modified ARM-PCR procedure. Each of the first two PCR rounds ran for roughly 11 cycles and used multiplex TRBV1-TRBV30 forward primers together with a Cbeta reverse primer. Sample barcodes and Illumina adapters were attached in a final 25-cycle PCR using Deep VentR polymerase. Amplicons of 200-500 bp were gel-purified with a QIAquick gel extraction kit before sequencing. TCRbeta amplicons were sequenced on an Illumina HiSeq 2500 with 250-bp paired-end reads. Concerning the study's data processing: To recover full CDR3 sequences, reads were quality-trimmed using Trimmomatic v0.33 and paired reads were then merged using FLASH v1.2.11. V, D and J germline segments were assigned to the rearranged TCRbeta sequences using MiGEC v1.2.1b. Clonotype statistics and Shannon-Wiener diversity indices were calculated with VDJtools v1.0.0. To reduce sampling bias, subsequent analyses other than the diversity analysis used only the 250 most abundant clonotypes in each sample. The public reads were run again by TCRdb, first through fastp at Q25 and then through MiXCR, and only productive beta chains were kept. Rows are unified per CDR3 protein, each entry keeping the most common DNA and genes. TCRdb's processing, not the study's, gives the V and J calls here. The sample table shows about 310,000 distinct CDR3 sequences, and approximately 54% are seen once. About a sixth of the sample goes to the ten largest clones.

CDR1 and CDR2 are read off the germline V gene (reference sequence) as DFQATT and SNEGSKA. The CDR3 runs 16 residues from the cysteine to the phenylalanine. The entry retains the CDR3 DNA only, 48 bases that are in frame from base 1. V is trimmed back by 2 bases and J by 1 base, and the junction contains 8 bases that no gene match accounts for. This receptor chain uses TRBV20-1 and TRBJ2-1, and TRBD2 matches 7 of the central bases. The receptor's source is a woman aged 25 to 39 with primary liver carcinoma and hepatitis B virus infection. Material: peripheral blood. The CDR3 loop reads CSARLQAGTSYNEQFF. The DNA reads as follows: TGCAGTGCTAGACTACAAGCGGGAACTTCCTACAATGAGCAGTTCTTC.